The clone carrying this T cell receptor beta chain came up many times. The V and J ends lost 2 bases and 4 bases respectively, with 9 bases between them. Germline V gives CDR1 MNHEY, CDR2 SVGEGT. The CDR3 is made up of 14 amino acids. This entry is derived from a study of molecular identifiers for immune sequencing clone quantification. Making the bulk TCR libraries relied on previously described methods and listed TCR primers. TCRdb processed the PCR reads anew with MiXCR; each CDR3 protein has one entry. The sample includes some 590,000 distinct CDR3 sequences, around 25% of them seen just once. Sequenced sample: naive CD8+ T cells from blood, with Jurkat cell RNA spiked in. Subset meaning: FACS-sorted CD8+CD4-CCR7+CD45RA+ naive T cells. The chain couples TRBV6-2 or TRBV6-3 to TRBJ2-1; D not resolved. The clonotype was recovered from a human donor in good health. Some libraries in this study had Jurkat cell RNA spiked in. CDR3 sequence (DNA): TGTGCCAGCAGTTACGAACGGCCTTACAATGAGCAGTTCTTC. Translated: CASSYERPYNEQFF.